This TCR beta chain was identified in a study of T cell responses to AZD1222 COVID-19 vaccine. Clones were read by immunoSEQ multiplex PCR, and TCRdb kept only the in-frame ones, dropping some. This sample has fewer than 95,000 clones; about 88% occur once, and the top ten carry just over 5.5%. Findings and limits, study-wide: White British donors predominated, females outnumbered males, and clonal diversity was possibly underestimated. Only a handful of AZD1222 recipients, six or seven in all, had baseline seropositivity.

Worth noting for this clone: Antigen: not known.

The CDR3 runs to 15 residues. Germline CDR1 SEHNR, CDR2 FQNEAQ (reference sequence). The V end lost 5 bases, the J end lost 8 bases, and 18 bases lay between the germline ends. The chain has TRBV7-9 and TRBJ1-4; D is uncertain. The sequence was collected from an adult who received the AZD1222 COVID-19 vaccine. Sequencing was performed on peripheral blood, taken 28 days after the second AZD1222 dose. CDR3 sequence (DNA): TGTGCCAGCAGCCCGGTGACGGTGTCAGGCGAAAAACTGTTTTTT. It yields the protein CASSPVTVSGEKLFF.